Below, 18 T cell receptor beta chains from the same sample are listed, as sequenced in a study of identical twins. TCRdb called the 5' RACE reads again in MiXCR, with one record for every CDR3 protein. Among fewer than 250,000 distinct CDR3 sequences, 15% to 20% were seen once, and the ten largest hold 40%. This sample also belongs to another study, concerning T cells expressing NK-cell markers.

Sequencing input: CD8+ T cells sorted from blood. The receptors derive from a woman aged 18-29 years in good health.

This clonotype was observed a few times. This chain connects TRBV28 to TRBJ2-7; a possible D gene is TRBD1 (6 bases). Germline V gene data show CDR1 as MDHEN and CDR2 as SYDVKM. CDR3 length: 13 residues. Trimming removed 6 bases at V and 4 bases at J, with 13 bases between. CDR3 loop: CASRLKGVYEQYF. DNA of the CDR3: TGTGCCAGCAGGCTCAAGGGGGTGTACGAGCAGTACTTC.

This clonotype was seen a few times. DNA of the CDR3: TGCAGCGTTGAAACAGCTCGGGGCGGGGAGCTGTTTTTT. It encodes CSVETARGGELFF. The chain employs TRBV29-1 and TRBJ2-2, with D maybe TRBD2 (5 bases). Germline V CDR1 and CDR2: SQVTM, ANQGSEA. Trimming took off 2 bases at V and 7 bases at J, with 11 bases between the two ends. This CDR3 is 13 amino acids long.

The chain recombines TRBV7-9 with TRBJ2-1; possibly TRBD2 for D (5 bases). This CDR3 has 12 amino acids. Germline values: CDR1 SEHNR, CDR2 FQNEAQ (reference sequence). V shed 1 base and J shed 8 bases, with 6 bases lying between them. The CDR3 nucleotides are TGTGCCAGCAGCTTAGTGAGGGATGAGCAGTTCTTC. Amino acid sequence: CASSLVRDEQFF.

The genes are TRBV15 and TRBJ2-2; 8 positions agree with TRBD2. The germline gives CDR1 LNHNV, CDR2 YYDKDF (reference sequence). The CDR3 runs 16 residues. V shed 3 bases and J 4 bases; nucleotides not matched to a gene: 7. The CDR3 loop is CATSSYRGGGTGELFF. Written as DNA, the CDR3 is TGTGCCACCAGCAGTTACCGGGGGGGGGGCACCGGGGAGCTGTTTTTT.

This clonotype was counted a few times. The chain links TRBV7-9 to TRBJ2-7; possibly TRBD1 or TRBD2 for D (5 bases each). The CDR3 length is 16 residues. The ends were cut back, 5 bases at V and 0 bases at J, with 17 bases in the middle. Per germline, CDR1 SEHNR and CDR2 FQNEAQ (reference sequence). CDR3 loop: CASSGSRDGSSYEQYF. The CDR3 bases are TGTGCCAGCAGCGGGAGCCGGGACGGAAGCTCCTACGAGCAGTACTTC.

The chain recombines TRBV7-2 with TRBJ2-4; 7 nucleotides line up with TRBD2. Germline V CDR1 and CDR2: SGHTA, FQGNSA. V lost 5 bases, J lost 6 bases, and 7 bases stayed unmatched. This CDR3 comprises 14 residues. The CDR3 sequence is CASSPAGGTNIQYF. The CDR3 DNA reads as TGTGCCAGCAGCCCCGCCGGGGGGACAAACATTCAGTACTTC.

This clonotype was seen more than once but under ten times. This chain links TRBV9 with TRBJ1-4; 7 bases fit TRBD1. V shed 3 bases and J 3 bases; nucleotides not matched to a gene: 8. This CDR3 has 16 residues. CDR1 and CDR2 (germline): SGDLS, YYNGEE. The CDR3 coding sequence is TGTGCCAGCAGCGCAGAGACAGGGTTCGCTAATGAAAAACTGTTTTTT. It encodes CASSAETGFANEKLFF.

The chain couples TRBV20-1 to TRBJ2-7; D is undetermined. Germline-derived CDR1 and CDR2 are DFQATT and SNEGSKA (reference sequence). This CDR3 spans 12 amino acids. Between the trimmed V and J ends, which lost 2 bases and 3 bases, there was a span of 8 bases. CDR3 sequence: CSARSLLYEQYF. As DNA, the CDR3 is TGCAGTGCTAGAAGTCTTCTCTACGAGCAGTACTTC.

In its sample, this clonotype was seen many times. The chain carries TRBV6-1 and TRBJ1-2; 8 positions agree with TRBD1. CDR1 and CDR2 from the germline V gene are MNHNS and SASEGT. The CDR3 runs to 15 residues. The V gene end was trimmed by 10 bases and the J gene end by 3 bases; junction bases not matched to a gene: 13. CDR3 region: CATRTQDRADYGYTF. The CDR3 DNA reads as TGTGCCACCAGAACCCAGGACAGGGCGGACTATGGCTACACCTTC.

This chain uses TRBV4-3 with TRBJ2-7; 9 nucleotides match TRBD2. In germline, CDR1 is LGHNA, CDR2 YSLEER. There are 16 residues in the CDR3. After removal of 0 bases from V and 4 bases from J, the junction contained 7 bases not matched to a gene. CDR3 sequence reads: CASSQDSTSGRYEQYF. For the CDR3, the DNA is TGCGCCAGCAGCCAAGATTCGACTAGCGGCCGATACGAGCAGTACTTC.

In this sample, this clonotype turned up a few times. The chain joins TRBV9 to TRBJ2-2, with unresolved D. Germline-derived CDR1 and CDR2 are SGDLS and YYNGEE. CDR3 size: 15 residues. V lost 3 bases, J lost 0 bases, and 9 bases lay in between. The CDR3 DNA is TGTGCCAGCAGCGGACGCGGATCGAACACCGGGGAGCTGTTTTTT. This translates into CASSGRGSNTGELFF. Full variable domain (remainder filled in from reference TRBV9 and TRBJ2-2): DSGVTQTPKHLITATGQRVTLRCSPRSGDLSVYWYQQSLDQGLQFLIQYYNGEERAKGNILERFSAQQFPDLHSELNLSSLELGDSALYFCASSGRGSNTGELFFGEGSRLTVL.

The table lists this clonotype with a few counts. This chain connects TRBV5-5 to TRBJ1-1; perhaps TRBD1 as D (5 bases). CDR3 size: 13 residues. Per germline, CDR1 SGHKS and CDR2 YYEKEE (reference sequence). V lost 0 bases and J 7 bases, leaving 10 bases between the germline ends. The CDR3 is CASSLGDRYEAFF. CDR3 sequence (DNA): TGTGCCAGCAGCTTGGGAGACAGATATGAAGCTTTCTTT.

The sample holds a few counts of this clonotype. The chain uses TRBV9 and TRBJ2-7, with 15 bases aligning to TRBD2. J gave up 6 bases and V 4 bases, and 5 bases lay outside the gene matches. Germline values: CDR1 SGDLS, CDR2 YYNGEE. This CDR3 comprises 15 residues. This CDR3 is CASSLWGLAGGEQYF. For the CDR3, the DNA is TGTGCCAGCAGCCTGTGGGGACTAGCGGGAGGCGAGCAGTACTTC.

This rearrangement joins TRBV7-9 to TRBJ2-7; D is possibly TRBD1 or TRBD2 (5 bases each). The CDR3 has 15 amino acids. V shed 4 bases and J shed 2 bases, with 15 bases lying between them. The germline V gene has CDR1 SEHNR and CDR2 FQNEAQ (reference sequence). The CDR3 DNA sequence: TGTGCCAGCAGCTCCGGGACGGGGAAGACCTACGAGCAGTACTTC. This encodes CASSSGTGKTYEQYF. Complete variable domain (other parts from reference TRBV7-9 and TRBJ2-7): DTGVSQNPRHKITKRGQNVTFRCDPISEHNRLYWYRQTLGQGPEFLTYFQNEAQLEKSRLLSDRFSAERPKGSFSTLEIQRTEQGDSAMYLCASSSGTGKTYEQYFGPGTRLTVT.

The V and J genes are TRBV7-2 and TRBJ2-1; D unclear. Trimming took 4 bases from V and 6 from J, leaving 7 bases between them. CDR3 length equals 12 residues. Germline lookup yields CDR1 SGHTA and CDR2 FQGNSA. This CDR3 reads CASSSTANEQFF. CDR3 nucleotides: TGTGCCAGCAGCTCAACTGCCAATGAGCAGTTCTTC.

In this sample, this clonotype turned up a few times. This chain uses TRBV15 with TRBJ2-5; a weak D match, TRBD2 (7 bases). Germline V gives CDR1 LNHNV, CDR2 YYDKDF (reference sequence). Trimming left V 5 bases short and J 1 base short, with 11 bases between. This CDR3 is 14 amino acids long. The CDR3 nucleotides are TGTGCCACCAGCTCGAGGGGGGGCCAAGAGACCCAGTACTTC. As protein: CATSSRGGQETQYF.

V and J are TRBV4-3 and TRBJ2-7; no reliable D call. The germline V gene encodes CDR1 LGHNA and CDR2 YSLEER. This CDR3 contains 14 residues. V dropped 0 bases and J dropped 7 bases, with 13 bases sitting between them. CDR3 in amino acids: CASSQDTGFWEQYF. DNA of the CDR3: TGCGCCAGCAGCCAAGATACGGGTTTTTGGGAGCAGTACTTC.

This clonotype was observed a few times. The chain couples TRBV4-1 to TRBJ2-1; D unclear. Trimming took off 0 bases at V and 1 base at J, with 10 bases between the two ends. The CDR3 sequence is 16 residues long. Germline loops: CDR1 MGHRA, CDR2 YSYEKL. The CDR3 nucleotides are TGCGCCAGCAGCCAAGATAAGCCGCCTTCCTACAATGAGCAGTTCTTC. It codes for CASSQDKPPSYNEQFF.